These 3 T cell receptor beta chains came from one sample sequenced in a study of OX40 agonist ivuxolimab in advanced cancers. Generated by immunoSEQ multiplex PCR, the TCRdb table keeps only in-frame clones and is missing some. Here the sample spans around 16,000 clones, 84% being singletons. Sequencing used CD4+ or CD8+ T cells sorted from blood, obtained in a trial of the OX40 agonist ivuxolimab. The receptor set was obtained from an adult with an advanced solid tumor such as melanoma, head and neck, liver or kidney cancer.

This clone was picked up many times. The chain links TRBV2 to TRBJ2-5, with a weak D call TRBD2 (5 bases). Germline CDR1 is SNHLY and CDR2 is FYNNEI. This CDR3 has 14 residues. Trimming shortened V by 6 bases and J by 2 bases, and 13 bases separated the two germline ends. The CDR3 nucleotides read TGTGCCAGCAGACCAGACGGAGGACAAGAGACCCAGTACTTC. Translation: CASRPDGGQETQYF.

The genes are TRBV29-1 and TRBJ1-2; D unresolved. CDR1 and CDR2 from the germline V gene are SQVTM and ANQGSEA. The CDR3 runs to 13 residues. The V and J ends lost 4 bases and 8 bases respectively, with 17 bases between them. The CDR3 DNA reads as TGCAGCGTTGGAAGCGGTCCCCTTCGGGGCTACACCTTC. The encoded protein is CSVGSGPLRGYTF.

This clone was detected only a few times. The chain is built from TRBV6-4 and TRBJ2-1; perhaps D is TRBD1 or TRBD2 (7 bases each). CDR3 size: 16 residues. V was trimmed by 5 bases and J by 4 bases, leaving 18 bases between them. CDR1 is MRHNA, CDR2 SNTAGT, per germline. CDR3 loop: CASSLSGGALYNEQFF. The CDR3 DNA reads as TGTGCCAGCAGTTTATCAGGGGGGGCCCTTTACAATGAGCAGTTCTTC.